A single sample is the source of the 27 T cell receptor beta chains below, sequenced in a study of shared clonotypes between healthy human individuals. Assay used: immunoSEQ multiplex PCR; TCRdb lists only in-frame clones, some missing. The sample contains more than 850,000 clones, about 84% of which appear only once. The sample taken for sequencing was memory CD4+ T cells from PBMCs. The subset denotes: CD45RA-negative fraction. Every receptor here comes from a man aged 18 to 29 in good health. Some clones in this sample may be carry-over from other donors' samples.

The chain joins TRBV4-2 to TRBJ2-7; 8 nucleotides match TRBD2. This CDR3 spans 15 amino acids. Germline V gives CDR1 LGHNA, CDR2 YNFKEQ. After removal of 4 bases from V and 0 bases from J, the junction contained 5 bases not matched to a gene. The CDR3 reads CASSRTSGGSYEQYF. CDR3 nucleotide sequence: TGTGCCAGCAGCCGGACCAGCGGGGGCTCCTACGAGCAGTACTTC.

The V and J genes are TRBV28 and TRBJ2-7; D remains ambiguous. The CDR3 extends over 13 amino acids. V lost 8 bases, J lost 0 bases, and 11 bases lay in between. Germline V gene lookup returns CDR1 MDHEN and CDR2 SYDVKM. The CDR3 sequence: CASLGLHSYEQYF. Here the CDR3 DNA reads TGTGCCAGCCTTGGGCTACACTCCTACGAGCAGTACTTC.

The chain links TRBV2 to TRBJ2-1; D unclear. Germline V gives CDR1 SNHLY, CDR2 FYNNEI. The CDR3 extends over 15 amino acids. The ends were cut back, 6 bases at V and 0 bases at J, with 12 bases in the middle. CDR3 loop: CASRESGSSYNEQFF. In nucleotides, the CDR3 is TGTGCCAGCAGAGAATCGGGTAGCTCCTACAATGAGCAGTTCTTC.

The chain combines TRBV9 with TRBJ1-3; D is uncertain. Trimming left V 4 bases short and J 4 bases short, with 9 bases between. The CDR3 extends over 13 amino acids. Germline V lookup: CDR1 SGDLS, CDR2 YYNGEE. The CDR3 protein is CASSLQPGNTIYF. The CDR3 nucleotides read TGTGCCAGCAGCCTCCAACCCGGAAACACCATATATTTT.

This chain uses TRBV7-2 with TRBJ2-1; D perhaps matches TRBD1 (5 bases). The CDR3 consists of 15 residues. The germline gives CDR1 SGHTA, CDR2 FQGNSA. The V end was cut by 5 bases, the J end by 3 bases, with 14 bases between. The CDR3 nucleotides are TGTGCCAGCAGCACGCAGGGCCCGGACTACAATGAGCAGTTCTTC. Its translation is CASSTQGPDYNEQFF.

The rearrangement uses TRBV27 and TRBJ2-7; D is unclear. The length of the CDR3 is 15 residues. Germline V gene lookup returns CDR1 MNHEY and CDR2 SMNVEV (reference sequence). The germline V and J ends were trimmed by 6 bases and 5 bases, with 20 bases remaining between them. Here the CDR3 reads CASRVIGDPGNEQYF. The CDR3 bases are TGTGCCAGCAGGGTGATCGGCGACCCTGGAAACGAGCAGTACTTC.

The rearrangement links TRBV5-6 to TRBJ1-6; D is unclear. CDR1 is SGHDT, CDR2 YYEEEE, per germline. The V end lost 0 bases, the J end lost 8 bases, and 12 bases lay between the germline ends. This CDR3 is 15 amino acids long. CDR3 coding DNA: TGTGCCAGCAGCTTGGTCACCGGGTATGATTCACCCCTCCACTTT. It yields the protein CASSLVTGYDSPLHF.

The chain carries TRBV19 and TRBJ2-1; a possible D gene is TRBD1 (6 bases). The germline gives CDR1 LNHDA, CDR2 SQIVND (reference sequence). The CDR3 contains 16 residues. V lost 3 bases and J lost 0, with 12 bases in between. The CDR3 loop reads CASSMWGPSSYNEQFF. CDR3 sequence (DNA): TGTGCCAGTAGTATGTGGGGGCCGAGCTCCTACAATGAGCAGTTCTTC.

The chain links TRBV20-1 to TRBJ2-3; D not resolved. Germline V CDR1 and CDR2: DFQATT, SNEGSKA (reference sequence). Trimming left V 6 bases short and J 4 bases short, with 8 bases between. The CDR3 totals 11 residues. The CDR3 bases are TGCAGTGCATGGGTTGCAGATACGCAGTATTTT. This encodes CSAWVADTQYF.

This chain connects TRBV5-6 to TRBJ1-2; 9 bases line up with TRBD1. CDR3 size: 16 residues. Germline CDR1 is SGHDT and CDR2 is YYEEEE. V lost 6 bases, J lost 4 bases, and 13 bases stayed unmatched. In DNA, the CDR3 is TGTGCCAGCACCTTATCCTGGGACAGGGACCTCTATGGCTACACCTTC. It yields the protein CASTLSWDRDLYGYTF. The whole variable domain, remainder taken from reference TRBV5-6 and TRBJ1-2, is DAGVTQSPTHLIKTRGQQVTLRCSPKSGHDTVSWYQQALGQGPQFIFQYYEEEERQRGNFPDRFSGHQFPNYSSELNVNALLLGDSALYLCASTLSWDRDLYGYTFGSGTRLTVV.

This clone showed up just once. This chain links TRBV11-2 with TRBJ2-3; 13 bases map to TRBD2. V gave up 7 bases and J gave up 6 bases; unmatched junction bases: 1. CDR1 is SGHAT, CDR2 FQNNGV, per germline. CDR3 length: 13 residues. The CDR3 loop is CASKLAGGDTQYF. As DNA, the CDR3 is TGTGCCAGCAAACTAGCGGGAGGGGATACGCAGTATTTT. The variable domain in full, completed from reference TRBV11-2 and TRBJ2-3, reads EAGVAQSPRYKIIEKRQSVAFWCNPISGHATLYWYQQILGQGPKLLIQFQNNGVVDDSQLPKDRFSAERLKGVDSTLKIQPAKLEDSAVYLCASKLAGGDTQYFGPGTRLTVL.

With regard to this clone: Since a far larger clone is one base different, this is likely a read error. Other nucleotide sequences from this sample produce the same CDR3. The chain has TRBV28 and TRBJ2-7, with TRBD2 as a possible D gene (6 bases). The CDR3 totals 14 residues. In germline, CDR1 is MDHEN, CDR2 SYDVKM. V lost 0 bases to trimming and J lost 3 bases, with 9 bases between them. CDR3 DNA sequence: TGTGCCAGCAGTTTATGGGCGGGAAACTACGAGCAGTACTTC. As protein: CASSLWAGNYEQYF.

The V call is TRBV28, the J call TRBJ1-4, with TRBD1 matching 8 bases. Germline V gives CDR1 MDHEN, CDR2 SYDVKM. The CDR3 totals 16 residues. Losses at the gene ends were 6 bases for V and 7 bases for J; bases not matched to a gene: 13. CDR3 sequence: CASSPTQGVGGEKLFF. The DNA of the CDR3 is TGTGCCAGCAGCCCAACACAGGGGGTGGGGGGTGAAAAACTGTTTTTT.

This clone was seen a few times. The chain combines TRBV28 with TRBJ2-4; TRBD1 or TRBD2 may be the D gene (6 bases each). The CDR3 consists of 18 residues. Germline V gene lookup returns CDR1 MDHEN and CDR2 SYDVKM. V was cut by 6 bases and J by 5 bases, with 26 bases left in between. CDR3 amino acids: CASRLGRRGGRGENIQYF. CDR3 DNA: TGTGCCAGCAGGCTGGGACGCAGAGGGGGGAGAGGCGAAAACATTCAGTACTTC.

This clone was observed a handful of times. V and J are TRBV28 and TRBJ1-2; maybe TRBD1 (6 bases). Trimming left V 10 bases short and J 3 bases short, with 12 bases between. CDR3 length equals 12 residues. Germline V gene lookup returns CDR1 MDHEN and CDR2 SYDVKM. The CDR3 protein is CAITQGDYGYTF. Here the CDR3 DNA reads TGTGCCATTACACAGGGTGACTATGGCTACACCTTC.

This sequence joins TRBV5-1 and TRBJ1-6; 9 nucleotides line up with TRBD1. J lost 4 bases, V lost 4 bases, and 12 bases had no gene match. This CDR3 has 18 amino acids. Germline V gene data show CDR1 as SGHRS and CDR2 as YFSETQ. CDR3 nucleotides: TGCGCCAGCAGCGCCGGGACAGGGCAAAGCCAGTATAATTCACCCCTCCACTTT. Translated, it gives CASSAGTGQSQYNSPLHF.

This clone has only a few counts. The chain has TRBV2 and TRBJ1-4; D ambiguous. CDR3 length: 12 residues. V was trimmed by 7 bases and J by 4 bases, leaving 7 bases between them. The V gene's germline CDR1 is SNHLY and CDR2 FYNNEI. Here the CDR3 reads CASNRGNEKLFF. The CDR3 DNA follows: TGTGCCAGCAACCGGGGTAATGAAAAACTGTTTTTT.

The V and J genes are TRBV30 and TRBJ2-1, with 11 bases fitting TRBD2. V shed 1 base and J 2 bases; nucleotides not matched to a gene: 1. The CDR3 has 15 residues. Germline loops: CDR1 GTSNPN, CDR2 SVGIG (reference sequence). CDR3 coding DNA: TGTGCCTGGAGTGCGACTAGCGGGGCCTACAATGAGCAGTTCTTC. Residues: CAWSATSGAYNEQFF.

About this clone: Given a much more abundant clone one base away, this may be a read error. The chain carries TRBV11-2 and TRBJ1-2; D remains ambiguous. Germline V lookup: CDR1 SGHAT, CDR2 FQNNGV. This CDR3 contains 13 residues. V lost 5 bases and J 0 bases, leaving 7 bases between the germline ends. The CDR3 bases are TGTGCCAGCAGCCAAGACCCTAACTATGGCTACACCTTC. Amino acids: CASSQDPNYGYTF.

V gene TRBV2 combines with J gene TRBJ2-3, with 13 bases aligning to TRBD2. The V gene's germline CDR1 is SNHLY and CDR2 FYNNEI. V gave up 4 bases and J gave up 2 bases; unmatched junction bases: 6. This CDR3 contains 17 residues. The CDR3 coding sequence is TGTGCCAGCAGTGTGGGAGGGACTAGCGGGATCACAGATACGCAGTATTTT. Its protein product is CASSVGGTSGITDTQYF.

This chain joins TRBV7-8 and TRBJ1-5; no firm D call. From germline, CDR1 is SGHVS and CDR2 FQNEAQ. The CDR3 is 13 residues long. V lost 5 bases, J lost 6 bases, and 11 bases lay in between. Written as DNA, the CDR3 is TGTGCCAGCAGCCTCTGGGCGGGTCAGCCCCAGCATTTT. This gives the protein CASSLWAGQPQHF.

The V call is TRBV20-1, the J call TRBJ2-4; D is undetermined. The CDR3 runs 11 residues. Per germline, CDR1 DFQATT and CDR2 SNEGSKA (reference sequence). Deletions cut 3 bases from V and 13 bases from J, with 13 bases between. CDR3: CSASPTSPQYF. CDR3 nucleotide sequence: TGCAGTGCTAGTCCGACCAGTCCGCAGTACTTC.

The genes are TRBV7-2 and TRBJ2-3; a weak D match, TRBD1 (5 bases). In germline, CDR1 is SGHTA, CDR2 FQGNSA. CDR3 size: 13 residues. DNA for the CDR3: TGTGCTGCTAGGGGCGAAAGCACAGATACGCAGTATTTT. Its translation: CAARGESTDTQYF.

J is TRBJ1-1 and V is TRBV9, with D maybe TRBD1 (6 bases). The germline V gene has CDR1 SGDLS and CDR2 YYNGEE. Trimming shortened V by 1 base and J by 5 bases, and 9 bases separated the two germline ends. This CDR3 contains 13 residues. The CDR3 spells CASSVTDRTEAFF. The CDR3 nucleotides are TGTGCCAGCAGCGTAACCGACAGGACTGAAGCTTTCTTT.

This clone occurred once. The chain joins TRBV10-3 to TRBJ2-5; 8 bases agree with TRBD2. This CDR3 comprises 12 residues. Unmatched junction bases numbered 4, after V lost 11 bases and J lost 2 bases. CDR1 is ENHRY, CDR2 SYGVKD, per germline. CDR3 sequence: CAAGGVQETQYF. The CDR3, as DNA: TGTGCCGCCGGGGGGGTACAAGAGACCCAGTACTTC.

J is TRBJ2-5 and V is TRBV7-8; D perhaps matches TRBD1 (5 bases). Between the trimmed V and J ends, which lost 4 bases and 3 bases, there was a span of 9 bases. CDR3 size: 13 residues. CDR1 SGHVS and CDR2 FQNEAQ come from the germline V gene. The chain's CDR3 is CASSYDREETQYF. CDR3 DNA: TGTGCCAGCAGCTACGACAGAGAAGAGACCCAGTACTTC.

The chain carries TRBV25-1 and TRBJ2-7, with D possibly TRBD1 on 6 matching bases. Per the germline V gene, CDR1 is MGHDK and CDR2 is SYGVNS. Trimming pared 3 bases from V and 6 bases from J, leaving 18 bases between. The CDR3 loop spans 15 amino acids. This CDR3 reads CASSDPQGLSREQYF. The DNA of the CDR3 is TGTGCCAGCAGTGATCCTCAGGGGCTCTCACGCGAGCAGTACTTC.